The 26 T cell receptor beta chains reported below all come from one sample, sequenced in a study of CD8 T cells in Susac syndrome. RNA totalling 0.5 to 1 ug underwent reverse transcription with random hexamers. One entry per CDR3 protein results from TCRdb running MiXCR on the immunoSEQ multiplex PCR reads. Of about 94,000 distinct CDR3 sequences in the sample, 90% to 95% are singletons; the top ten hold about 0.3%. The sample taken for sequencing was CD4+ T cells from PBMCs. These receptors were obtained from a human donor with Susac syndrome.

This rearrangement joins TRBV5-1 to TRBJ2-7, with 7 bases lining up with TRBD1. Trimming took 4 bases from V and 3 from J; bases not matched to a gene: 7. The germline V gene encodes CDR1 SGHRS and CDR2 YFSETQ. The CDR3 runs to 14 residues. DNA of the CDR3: TGCGCCAGCAGCATAACAGGGGTAGGCTACGAGCAGTACTTC. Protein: CASSITGVGYEQYF.

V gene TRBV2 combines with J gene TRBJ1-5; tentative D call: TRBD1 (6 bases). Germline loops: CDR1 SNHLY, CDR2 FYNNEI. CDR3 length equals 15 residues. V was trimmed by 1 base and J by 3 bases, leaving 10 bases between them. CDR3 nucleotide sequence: TGTGCCAGCAGTGAAGGACAGGCCTTCAATCAGCCCCAGCATTTT. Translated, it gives CASSEGQAFNQPQHF.

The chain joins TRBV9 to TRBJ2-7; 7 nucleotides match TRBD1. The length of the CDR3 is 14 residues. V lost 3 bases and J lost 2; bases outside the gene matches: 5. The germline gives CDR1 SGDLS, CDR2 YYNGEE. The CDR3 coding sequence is TGTGCCAGCAGCGAGACAGGGTCAACCTACGAGCAGTACTTC. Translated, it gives CASSETGSTYEQYF.

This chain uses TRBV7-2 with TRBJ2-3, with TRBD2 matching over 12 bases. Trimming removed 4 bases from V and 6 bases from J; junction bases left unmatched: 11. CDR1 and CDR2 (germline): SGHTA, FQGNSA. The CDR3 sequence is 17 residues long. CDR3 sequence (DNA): TGTGCCAGCAGCTCACCGCTAGCGGGGGGGCCTGGTGATACGCAGTATTTT. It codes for CASSSPLAGGPGDTQYF.

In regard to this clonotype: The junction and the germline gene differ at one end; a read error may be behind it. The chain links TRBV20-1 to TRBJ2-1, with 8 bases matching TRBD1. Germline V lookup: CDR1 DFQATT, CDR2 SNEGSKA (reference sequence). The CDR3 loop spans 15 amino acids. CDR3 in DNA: TGCAGTGCAAGAGCACCAGGGGGCGCAGACAATGAGCAGTTCTTC. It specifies CSARAPGGADNEQFF.

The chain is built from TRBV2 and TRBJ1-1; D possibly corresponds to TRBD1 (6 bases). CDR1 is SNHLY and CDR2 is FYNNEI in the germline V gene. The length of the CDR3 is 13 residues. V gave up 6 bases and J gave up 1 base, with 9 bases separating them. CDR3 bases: TGTGCCAGCAGGTTGACAGGGAACACTGAAGCTTTCTTT. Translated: CASRLTGNTEAFF.

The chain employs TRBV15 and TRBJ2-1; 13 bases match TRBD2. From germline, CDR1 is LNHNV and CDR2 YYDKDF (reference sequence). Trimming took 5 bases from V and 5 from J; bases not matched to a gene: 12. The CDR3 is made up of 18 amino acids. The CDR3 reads CATSLTRRGLAGNNEQFF. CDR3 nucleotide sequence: TGTGCCACCAGCCTAACCCGCCGGGGACTAGCGGGGAACAATGAGCAGTTCTTC.

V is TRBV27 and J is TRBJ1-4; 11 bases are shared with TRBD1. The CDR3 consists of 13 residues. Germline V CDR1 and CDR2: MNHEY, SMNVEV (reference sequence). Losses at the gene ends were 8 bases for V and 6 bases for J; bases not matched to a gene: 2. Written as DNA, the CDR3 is TGTGCCAGCGGGACAGGGGGACATGAAAAACTGTTTTTT. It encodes CASGTGGHEKLFF.

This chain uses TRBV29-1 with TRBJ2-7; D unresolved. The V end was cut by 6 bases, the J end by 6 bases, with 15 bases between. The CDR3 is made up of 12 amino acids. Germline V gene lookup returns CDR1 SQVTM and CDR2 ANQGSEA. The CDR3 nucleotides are TGCAGCGTCTTATTCTCCCCCCGCGAGCAGTACTTC. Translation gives CSVLFSPREQYF.

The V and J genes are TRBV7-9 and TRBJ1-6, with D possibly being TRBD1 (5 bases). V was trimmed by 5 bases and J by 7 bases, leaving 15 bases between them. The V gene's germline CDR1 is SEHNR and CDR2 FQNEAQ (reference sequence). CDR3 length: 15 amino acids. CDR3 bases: TGTGCCAGCAGCCCCCCAGGGAGGGGAAATTCACCCCTCCACTTT. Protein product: CASSPPGRGNSPLHF. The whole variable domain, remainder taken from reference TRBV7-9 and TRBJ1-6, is DTGVSQNPRHKITKRGQNVTFRCDPISEHNRLYWYRQTLGQGPEFLTYFQNEAQLEKSRLLSDRFSAERPKGSFSTLEIQRTEQGDSAMYLCASSPPGRGNSPLHFGNGTRLTVT.

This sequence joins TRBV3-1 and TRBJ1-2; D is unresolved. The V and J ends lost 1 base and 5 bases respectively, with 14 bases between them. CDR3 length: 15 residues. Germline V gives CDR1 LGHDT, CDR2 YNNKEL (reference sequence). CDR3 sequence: CASSQGVNLAYGYTF. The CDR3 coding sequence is TGTGCCAGCAGCCAAGGTGTCAATTTGGCGTATGGCTACACCTTC.

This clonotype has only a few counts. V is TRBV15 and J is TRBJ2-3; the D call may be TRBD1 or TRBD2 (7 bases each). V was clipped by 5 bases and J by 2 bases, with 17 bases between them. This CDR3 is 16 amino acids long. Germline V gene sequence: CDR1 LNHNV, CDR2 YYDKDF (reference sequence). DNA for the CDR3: TGTGCCACCAGCCCCAGGGGGGGCGGCCACACAGATACGCAGTATTTT. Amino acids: CATSPRGGGHTDTQYF.

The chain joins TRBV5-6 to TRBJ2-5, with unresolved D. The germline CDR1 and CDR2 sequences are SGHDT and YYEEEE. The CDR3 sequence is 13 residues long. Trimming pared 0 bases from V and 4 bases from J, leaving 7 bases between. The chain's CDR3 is CASSLETPETQYF. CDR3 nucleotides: TGTGCCAGCAGCTTGGAGACCCCAGAGACCCAGTACTTC.

This CDR3 is CASSVSAGRTDTQYF. The CDR3 DNA reads TGTGCCAGCAGCGTCTCGGCAGGTCGCACAGATACGCAGTATTTT. The chain is built from TRBV9 and TRBJ2-3; the D is unclear. With 2 bases removed from V and 1 base from J, the gap between germline ends came to 11 bases. From germline, CDR1 is SGDLS and CDR2 YYNGEE. The CDR3 runs to 15 residues. The full variable domain, with the rest looked up from reference TRBV9 and TRBJ2-3, is DSGVTQTPKHLITATGQRVTLRCSPRSGDLSVYWYQQSLDQGLQFLIQYYNGEERAKGNILERFSAQQFPDLHSELNLSSLELGDSALYFCASSVSAGRTDTQYFGPGTRLTVL.

CDR3 region: CASSVVGGGAYNEQFF. In DNA form, the CDR3 reads TGTGCCAGCAGCGTAGTTGGCGGGGGGGCCTACAATGAGCAGTTCTTC. This rearrangement joins TRBV9 to TRBJ2-1; 9 nucleotides align to TRBD2. J was trimmed by 2 bases and V by 0 bases; bases with no gene match: 3. CDR3 length: 16 residues. Germline CDR1 SGDLS, CDR2 YYNGEE.

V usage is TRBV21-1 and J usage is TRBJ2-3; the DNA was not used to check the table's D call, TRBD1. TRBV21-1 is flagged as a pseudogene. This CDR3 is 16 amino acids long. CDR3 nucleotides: TGTGCCAGCAGTTCGGACAGGGGGCAAAGCACAGATACGCAGTATTTT. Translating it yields CASSSDRGQSTDTQYF.

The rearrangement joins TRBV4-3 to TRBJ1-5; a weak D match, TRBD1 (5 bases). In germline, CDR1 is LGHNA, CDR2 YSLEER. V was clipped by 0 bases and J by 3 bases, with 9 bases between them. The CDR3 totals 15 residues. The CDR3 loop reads CASSQDYRPNQPQHF. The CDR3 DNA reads TGCGCCAGCAGCCAAGATTACAGGCCCAATCAGCCCCAGCATTTT.

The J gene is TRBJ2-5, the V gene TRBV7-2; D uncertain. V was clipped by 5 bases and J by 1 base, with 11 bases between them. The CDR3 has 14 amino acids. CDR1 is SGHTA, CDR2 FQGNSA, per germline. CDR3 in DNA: TGTGCCAGCAGCCCAACGGGCCCCCAAGAGACCCAGTACTTC. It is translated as CASSPTGPQETQYF. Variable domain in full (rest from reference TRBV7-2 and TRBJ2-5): GAGVSQSPSNKVTEKGKDVELRCDPISGHTALYWYRQSLGQGLEFLIYFQGNSAPDKSGLPSDRFSAERTGGSVSTLTIQRTQQEDSAVYLCASSPTGPQETQYFGPGTRLLVL.

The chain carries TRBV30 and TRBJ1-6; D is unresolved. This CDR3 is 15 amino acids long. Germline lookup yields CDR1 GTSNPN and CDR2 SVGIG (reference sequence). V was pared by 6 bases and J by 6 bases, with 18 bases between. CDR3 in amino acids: CACHAGGRINSPLHF. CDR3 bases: TGTGCCTGTCACGCCGGAGGCAGGATTAATTCACCCCTCCACTTT.

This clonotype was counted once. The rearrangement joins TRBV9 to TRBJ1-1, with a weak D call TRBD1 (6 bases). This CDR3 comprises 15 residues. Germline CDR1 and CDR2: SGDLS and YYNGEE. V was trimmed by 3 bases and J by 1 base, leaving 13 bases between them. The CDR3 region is CASSGGHGGNTEAFF. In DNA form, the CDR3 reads TGTGCCAGCAGCGGGGGACACGGCGGGAACACTGAAGCTTTCTTT. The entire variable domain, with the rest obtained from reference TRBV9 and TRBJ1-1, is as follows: DSGVTQTPKHLITATGQRVTLRCSPRSGDLSVYWYQQSLDQGLQFLIQYYNGEERAKGNILERFSAQQFPDLHSELNLSSLELGDSALYFCASSGGHGGNTEAFFGQGTRLTVV.

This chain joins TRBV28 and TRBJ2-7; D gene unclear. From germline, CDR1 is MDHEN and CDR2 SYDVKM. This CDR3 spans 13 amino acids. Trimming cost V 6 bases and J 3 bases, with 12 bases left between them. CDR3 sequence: CASRGSANYEQYF. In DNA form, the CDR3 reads TGTGCCAGCAGGGGCAGCGCGAACTACGAGCAGTACTTC.

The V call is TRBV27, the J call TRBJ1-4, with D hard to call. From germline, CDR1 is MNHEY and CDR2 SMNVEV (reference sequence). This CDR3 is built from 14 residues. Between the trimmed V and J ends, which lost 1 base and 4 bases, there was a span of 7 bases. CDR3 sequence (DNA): TGTGCCAGCAGTTTATATGGGCGTAATGAAAAACTGTTTTTT. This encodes CASSLYGRNEKLFF.

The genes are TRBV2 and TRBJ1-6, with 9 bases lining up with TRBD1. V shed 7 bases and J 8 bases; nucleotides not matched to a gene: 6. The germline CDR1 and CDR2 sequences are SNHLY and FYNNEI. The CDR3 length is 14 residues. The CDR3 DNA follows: TGTGCCAGCATCCCGGACAGGGGAGATTCACCCCTCCACTTT. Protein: CASIPDRGDSPLHF.

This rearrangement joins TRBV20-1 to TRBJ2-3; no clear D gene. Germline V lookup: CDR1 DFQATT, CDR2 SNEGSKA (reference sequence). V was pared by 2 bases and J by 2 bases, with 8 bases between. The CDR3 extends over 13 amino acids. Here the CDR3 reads CSARRWDTDTQYF. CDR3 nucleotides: TGCAGTGCTAGAAGGTGGGACACAGATACGCAGTATTTT.

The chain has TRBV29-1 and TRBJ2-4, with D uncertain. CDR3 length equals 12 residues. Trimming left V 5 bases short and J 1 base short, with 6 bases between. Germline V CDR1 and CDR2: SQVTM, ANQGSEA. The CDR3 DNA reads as TGCAGCGTTAGTGTCGCCAAAAACATTCAGTACTTC. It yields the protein CSVSVAKNIQYF.

CDR3 residues: CASGTLLGGGADTQYF. Here the CDR3 DNA reads TGTGCCAGCGGCACCCTCCTTGGCGGGGGGGCAGATACGCAGTATTTT. The chain has TRBV3-1 and TRBJ2-3; 9 bases are a match to TRBD2. Looked up from germline, CDR1 is LGHDT and CDR2 is YNNKEL (reference sequence). The CDR3 sequence is 16 residues long. Trimming removed 8 bases from V and 4 bases from J; junction bases left unmatched: 13.